The clone carrying this T cell receptor beta chain has more than one count but fewer than ten. The sample comes from a study of blood T cells in healthy people across ages. Sample-barcoded 5' priming and a J-beta primer mix drove a second PCR of 7 to 11 cycles. One entry per CDR3 protein results from TCRdb running MiXCR on the 5' RACE reads. The sample shows approximately 490,000 distinct CDR3 sequences, approximately 25% of them seen only once. Germline assignment: CDR1 SQVTM and CDR2 ANQGSEA. The CDR3 loop spans 13 amino acids. These data are also associated with another study on T cells of mothers and their children. From that second work: A few healthy Caucasian mothers, along with their six children, served as the donors.

V is TRBV29-1 and J is TRBJ2-5, with D hard to call. The assigned J gene may be wrong: the sequence end matches TRBJ2-1 better. The TCR was taken from a boy aged 5-17 years in good health. The source material was blood. The CDR3 reads CSVDRNSDNEQFF. The CDR3 nucleotides read TGCAGCGTTGACAGGAATAGTGACAATGAGCAGTTCTTC.